The source of this T cell receptor beta chain is a study of blood T cell repertoires in COVID-19. Authors' processing steps: Reference gene primer amplification yielded estimated nucleated cell counts. Assay: immunoSEQ multiplex PCR; the TCRdb copy retains only in-frame clones and omits some. V and J calls and clone size follow that table, whereas D and trimming were derived from the DNA. Of approximately 280,000 clones listed, approximately 83% are singletons. CDR1 and CDR2 from the germline V gene are KGHDR and SFDVKD. V shed 3 bases and J 10 bases; nucleotides not matched to a gene: 3. The CDR3 spans 13 residues.

This chain joins TRBV24-1 and TRBJ1-2; TRBD1 agrees at 11 bases. This clonotype was sampled from a woman between 25 and 40 years old who had recovered from COVID-19. Sequenced: peripheral blood. DNA for the CDR3: TGTGCCACCAGTGATGGGACAGGGGGTATCTACACCTTC. It codes for CATSDGTGGIYTF.